A selection of T cell receptor beta chains follows, all from one sample in a study of blood T cell repertoires in COVID-19. Data came from immunoSEQ multiplex PCR; TCRdb stores just in-frame clones and leaves some out. The sample records fewer than 200,000 clones, 88% being singletons. What was sequenced was PBMCs or T cells enriched from blood (not recorded which). The origin of the receptors is a woman in her late teens or twenties who had recovered from COVID-19. The CDR3 runs from the conserved cysteine through the conserved F or W. D genes are given only for firm matches. For some rows the clone size is stated as once, few or many, or as a class when expanded; others skip it.

>TRBV27|14|NA|TRBJ1-2|NA
CASSLSRQGSGYTF
TGTGCCAGCAGTTTATCGAGGCAGGGGTCTGGCTACACCTTC
>TRBV2|15|NA|TRBJ1-5|NA
CASSAGLSINQPQHF
TGTGCCAGCAGCGCGGGACTGAGTATTAATCAGCCCCAGCATTTT
>TRBV11-2|13|NA|TRBJ1-6|NA
CASSLARSSPLHF
TGTGCCAGCAGCTTAGCGCGTAGTTCACCCCTCCACTTT
>TRBV14|14|NA|TRBJ1-2|NA
CASSRLQVTGGYTF
TGTGCCAGCAGCCGCCTACAAGTAACAGGAGGCTACACCTTC
>TRBV4-1|15|NA|TRBJ2-3|TRBD1
CASSRTGGFGDTQYF
TGCGCCAGCAGTAGGACAGGGGGCTTCGGGGATACGCAGTATTTT
>TRBV3-1/TRBV3-2|14|NA|TRBJ2-5|TRBD2
CASSGRTRKETQYF
TGTGCCAGCAGCGGTAGGACTAGGAAAGAGACCCAGTACTTC
>TRBV7-6|14|NA|TRBJ2-7|TRBD1
CASSPWTGENEQYF
TGTGCCAGCAGCCCCTGGACAGGGGAGAACGAGCAGTACTTC
>TRBV7-9|12|NA|TRBJ2-1|NA
CASSFGEDEQFF
TGTGCCAGCAGCTTTGGCGAGGATGAGCAGTTCTTC
>TRBV7-8|15|NA|TRBJ1-2|NA
CASSLETVQPRSYTF
TGTGCCAGCAGCTTAGAAACCGTACAGCCCCGTTCCTACACCTTC
>TRBV6-1|15|NA|TRBJ1-1|TRBD1
CASSEGTGWNTEAFF
TGTGCCAGCAGTGAAGGGACAGGGTGGAACACTGAAGCTTTCTTT
>TRBV5-1|12|NA|TRBJ2-7|NA
CASSLGGREQYF
TGCGCCAGCAGCTTGGGGGGGCGCGAGCAGTACTTC
>TRBV28|14|NA|TRBJ1-6|NA
CASRLDSESSPLHF
TGTGCCAGCAGACTGGACAGTGAGAGTTCACCCCTCCACTTT
>TRBV5-8|15|few|TRBJ1-1|NA
CASSLGGSVNTEAFF
TGTGCCAGCAGCTTGGGGGGCAGCGTTAACACTGAAGCTTTCTTT
>TRBV27|14|NA|TRBJ1-1|TRBD1
CASSIGQGWTEAFF
TGTGCCAGCAGTATCGGACAGGGGTGGACTGAAGCTTTCTTT
>TRBV27|13|NA|TRBJ2-3|NA
CASSPSTTDTQYF
TGTGCCAGCAGTCCGTCTACCACAGATACGCAGTATTTT
>TRBV28|13|NA|TRBJ2-7|TRBD1
CASSWDRGYEQYF
TGTGCCAGCAGCTGGGACAGGGGCTACGAGCAGTACTTC
>TRBV5-1|13|NA|TRBJ1-2|NA
CASRIRGDYGYTF
TGCGCCAGCAGGATCCGGGGAGACTATGGCTACACCTTC
>TRBV19|13|NA|TRBJ2-3|NA
CASSAGGTDTQYF
TGTGCCAGTAGTGCAGGGGGGACAGATACGCAGTATTTT
>TRBV7-2|15|NA|TRBJ2-7|NA
CASSPTRTVLYEQYF
TGTGCCAGCAGCCCGACGCGAACAGTACTCTACGAGCAGTACTTC
>TRBV19|14|NA|TRBJ1-2|TRBD1
CASSGTASNYGYTF
TGTGCCAGTAGTGGGACAGCGTCTAACTATGGCTACACCTTC
>TRBV6-2/TRBV6-3|14|NA|TRBJ2-7|TRBD1
CASSWDRELYEQYF
TGTGCCAGCAGCTGGGACAGGGAGTTATACGAGCAGTACTTC
>TRBV20-1|15|NA|TRBJ1-3|TRBD1
CSASRPTGTGNTIYF
TGCAGTGCTAGTCGACCGACAGGGACTGGAAACACCATATATTTT
>TRBV11-3|18|NA|TRBJ2-5|TRBD1
CASSLGVGTGGLAETQYF
TGTGCCAGCAGCTTAGGAGTGGGGACAGGGGGCCTTGCAGAGACCCAGTACTTC
>TRBV11-2|14|NA|TRBJ1-1|NA
CASSPRTANTEAFF
TGTGCCAGCAGTCCCCGGACAGCGAACACTGAAGCTTTCTTT
>TRBV14|15|once|TRBJ2-7|NA
CASSQVRTVFYEQYF
TGTGCCAGCAGCCAAGTAAGAACTGTCTTCTACGAGCAGTACTTC
>TRBV4-2|14|once|TRBJ2-7|NA
CASSQSRDSPEQYF
TGTGCCAGCAGCCAAAGCCGGGACTCTCCCGAGCAGTACTTC
>TRBV5-1|15|NA|TRBJ2-1|TRBD1
CASSLEGQGMTEQFF
TGCGCCAGCAGCTTGGAGGGACAGGGTATGACCGAGCAGTTCTTC
>TRBV7-2|13|NA|TRBJ2-5|NA
CASSLGRSETQYF
TGTGCCAGCAGCTTAGGTCGGTCAGAGACCCAGTACTTC
>TRBV28|15|NA|TRBJ1-5|NA
CASSLPRGSNQPQHF
TGTGCCAGCAGTTTACCCAGGGGTAGCAATCAGCCCCAGCATTTT
>TRBV5-1|15|few|TRBJ1-1|NA
CASSGSGGKGTEAFF
TGCGCCAGCAGCGGCTCGGGAGGGAAGGGCACTGAAGCTTTCTTT
>TRBV27|13|NA|TRBJ2-7|NA
CASSYRQAYEQYF
TGTGCCAGCAGTTATCGACAGGCTTACGAGCAGTACTTC
>TRBV7-2|16|NA|TRBJ2-3|NA
CASSLDRGAATDTQYF
TGTGCCAGCAGCTTAGATCGGGGAGCCGCCACAGATACGCAGTATTTT
>TRBV28|13|NA|TRBJ1-4|NA
CASSNQEDEKLFF
TGTGCCAGCAGCAATCAGGAGGATGAAAAACTGTTTTTT